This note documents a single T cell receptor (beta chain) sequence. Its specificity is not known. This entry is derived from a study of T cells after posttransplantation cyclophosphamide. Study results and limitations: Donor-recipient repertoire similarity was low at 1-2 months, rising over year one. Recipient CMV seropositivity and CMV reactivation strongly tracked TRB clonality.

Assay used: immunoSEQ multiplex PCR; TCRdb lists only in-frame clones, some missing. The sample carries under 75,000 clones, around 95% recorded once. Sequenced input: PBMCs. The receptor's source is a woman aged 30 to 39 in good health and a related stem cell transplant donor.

The CDR3 DNA sequence: TGTGCCAGCAAACTCAGGGTCGATAGCACTGAAGCTTTCTTT. Translating it yields CASKLRVDSTEAFF. The rearrangement links TRBV6-6 to TRBJ1-1, with D possibly being TRBD1 (5 bases). The CDR3 loop spans 14 amino acids. In germline, CDR1 is MNHNY, CDR2 SVGAGI (reference sequence). V lost 7 bases, J lost 4 bases, and 16 bases lay in between.